The rows below give T cell receptor beta chains drawn from one sample of a study of T-cell reconstitution after alpha-beta-depleted transplantation in children. TCRdb re-analysed the PCR reads in MiXCR, keeping a single row per CDR3 protein. Of about 900,000 distinct CDR3 sequences in the sample, about 29% were seen once. Sequences were derived from PBMCs, mostly from graft donor cells, sampled 360 days after TCRalphabeta/CD19-depleted stem cell transplant. All receptors derive from a boy in the first two years of life who had a stem cell transplant for SCID, so the T cells may come from the graft donor. Both conserved end residues are part of each CDR3. Each record gives: D gene, J gene, clone size, V gene, CDR3 protein, CDR3 DNA. A D gene is named only where the DNA matches it firmly. Expanded clones are given a class, and other clones once, few, many or no size at all.

D: NA; J: TRBJ1-2; size: few; V: TRBV7-3; CDR3: CASSSGTTTNYGYTF; DNA: TGTGCCAGCAGCTCTGGGACAACGACGAACTATGGCTACACCTTC
D: NA; J: TRBJ1-5; size: NA; V: TRBV30; CDR3: CAWGYEGRGHQPQHF; DNA: TGTGCCTGGGGCTATGAGGGACGGGGACATCAGCCCCAGCATTTT
D: NA; J: TRBJ2-3; size: few; V: TRBV20-1; CDR3: CSADGSQRARTDTQYF; DNA: TGCAGTGCCGACGGTTCCCAGCGGGCGAGGACAGATACGCAGTATTTT
D: NA; J: TRBJ2-2; size: NA; V: TRBV7-2; CDR3: CASSLALAVPTGELFF; DNA: TGTGCCAGCAGCTTAGCACTAGCAGTCCCCACCGGGGAGCTGTTTTTT
D: TRBD1; J: TRBJ2-2; size: NA; V: TRBV5-1; CDR3: CASSLSSGTVNTGELFF; DNA: TGCGCCAGCAGCTTGTCCTCCGGGACAGTCAACACCGGGGAGCTGTTTTTT
D: NA; J: TRBJ1-2; size: few; V: TRBV20-1; CDR3: CSAPRTSAGWTF; DNA: TGCAGTGCTCCCCGGACATCGGCAGGGTGGACCTTC
D: NA; J: TRBJ2-7; size: NA; V: TRBV6-2/TRBV6-3; CDR3: CASRITGISYEQYF; DNA: TGTGCCAGCAGAATAACAGGGATCTCCTACGAGCAGTACTTC
D: NA; J: TRBJ2-5; size: NA; V: TRBV12-3/TRBV12-4; CDR3: CASSISETEYF; DNA: TGTGCCAGCAGTATCAGTGAGACCGAGTACTTC
D: TRBD2; J: TRBJ2-5; size: few; V: TRBV12-3/TRBV12-4; CDR3: CASSSVTSGGSETQYF; DNA: TGTGCCAGCAGCTCCGTGACTAGCGGGGGATCAGAGACCCAGTACTTC
D: TRBD1; J: TRBJ2-3; size: NA; V: TRBV20-1; CDR3: CSAETGGSTDTQYF; DNA: TGCAGTGCCGAGACAGGGGGAAGCACAGATACGCAGTATTTT
D: NA; J: TRBJ1-4; size: many; V: TRBV5-1; CDR3: CASSLTGRDEKLFF; DNA: TGCGCCAGCAGCTTGACAGGGAGGGATGAAAAACTGTTTTTT
D: NA; J: TRBJ2-3; size: NA; V: TRBV29-1; CDR3: CSVAGTPSRRGTQYF; DNA: TGCAGCGTTGCCGGGACTCCGAGCAGGAGAGGTACGCAGTATTTT
D: NA; J: TRBJ2-3; size: few; V: TRBV4-2; CDR3: CASSQDPAGDTQYF; DNA: TGTGCCAGCAGCCAAGATCCGGCGGGAGATACGCAGTATTTT
D: NA; J: TRBJ1-2; size: few; V: TRBV25-1; CDR3: CASSTGRGYGYTF; DNA: TGTGCCAGCAGCACGGGCAGGGGCTATGGCTACACCTTC
D: TRBD1; J: TRBJ2-1; size: NA; V: TRBV15; CDR3: CATIDRADEQFF; DNA: TGTGCCACCATAGACAGGGCTGATGAGCAGTTCTTC
D: TRBD1; J: TRBJ1-1; size: few; V: TRBV5-1; CDR3: CASSPSGGSTEAFF; DNA: TGCGCCAGCAGCCCATCAGGGGGGAGCACTGAAGCTTTCTTT
D: NA; J: TRBJ2-1; size: few; V: TRBV20-1; CDR3: CSARDRGTGSSYNEQFF; DNA: TGCAGTGCTAGAGATCGGGGTACGGGGAGCTCCTACAATGAGCAGTTCTTC
D: NA; J: TRBJ2-7; size: NA; V: TRBV19; CDR3: CATQDWASYEQYF; DNA: TGTGCCACACAGGACTGGGCGTCCTACGAGCAGTACTTC
D: TRBD1; J: TRBJ2-7; size: few; V: TRBV5-5; CDR3: CASSLWDSYEQYF; DNA: TGTGCCAGCAGTCTCTGGGACAGCTACGAGCAGTACTTC
D: TRBD2; J: TRBJ2-3; size: NA; V: TRBV7-6; CDR3: CASSLTGGPVDTQYF; DNA: TGTGCCAGCAGCTTAACGGGGGGGCCGGTAGATACGCAGTATTTT
D: NA; J: TRBJ1-6; size: few; V: TRBV6-5; CDR3: CASSYSVAASSSYNSPLHF; DNA: TGTGCCAGCAGTTACTCCGTGGCGGCTTCGAGCTCCTATAATTCACCCCTCCACTTT
D: TRBD2; J: TRBJ2-7; size: NA; V: TRBV6-5; CDR3: CASSYSFPGLGQYEQYF; DNA: TGTGCCAGCAGTTACTCTTTTCCGGGACTAGGGCAATACGAGCAGTACTTC
D: NA; J: TRBJ1-5; size: NA; V: TRBV12-3/TRBV12-4; CDR3: CASSSYGGGNQPQHF; DNA: TGTGCCAGCAGTTCCTATGGGGGCGGCAATCAGCCCCAGCATTTT
D: TRBD2; J: TRBJ2-5; size: few; V: TRBV5-1; CDR3: CASSLGLAGNWETQYF; DNA: TGCGCCAGCAGCTTGGGGCTAGCGGGGAACTGGGAGACCCAGTACTTC
D: NA; J: TRBJ2-1; size: few; V: TRBV9; CDR3: CASRLDHQYNEQFF; DNA: TGTGCCAGCAGGTTGGACCATCAATACAATGAGCAGTTCTTC
D: NA; J: TRBJ2-6; size: many; V: TRBV7-9; CDR3: CASSFPGANVLTF; DNA: TGTGCCAGCAGCTTTCCTGGGGCCAACGTCCTGACTTTC
D: NA; J: TRBJ2-1; size: NA; V: TRBV9; CDR3: CASSVRSGPGEEFF; DNA: TGTGCCAGCAGCGTACGGTCAGGGCCGGGGGAAGAGTTCTTC
D: NA; J: TRBJ1-1; size: few; V: TRBV12-3/TRBV12-4; CDR3: CASSPPPGNTEAFF; DNA: TGTGCCAGCAGTCCGCCTCCAGGGAACACTGAAGCTTTCTTT
D: TRBD1; J: TRBJ2-4; size: NA; V: TRBV5-6; CDR3: CASSLNGQGNKNIQYF; DNA: TGTGCCAGCAGCTTGAATGGACAGGGGAATAAAAACATTCAGTACTTC
D: NA; J: TRBJ2-2; size: NA; V: TRBV9; CDR3: CASSPSGHWTGELFF; DNA: TGTGCCAGCAGCCCCTCGGGGCATTGGACCGGGGAGCTGTTTTTT
D: NA; J: TRBJ2-3; size: few; V: TRBV6-5; CDR3: CASSYSRGAADTQYF; DNA: TGTGCCAGCAGTTACTCGCGCGGGGCCGCAGATACGCAGTATTTT
D: TRBD2; J: TRBJ2-1; size: NA; V: TRBV15; CDR3: CATSGTSGVISYNEQFF; DNA: TGTGCCACCAGCGGTACTAGCGGGGTTATCTCCTACAATGAGCAGTTCTTC
D: TRBD1; J: TRBJ2-1; size: few; V: TRBV12-3/TRBV12-4; CDR3: CASSPQGALGIGEQFF; DNA: TGTGCCAGCAGCCCACAGGGGGCCCTGGGTATTGGTGAGCAGTTCTTC
D: NA; J: TRBJ2-7; size: NA; V: TRBV7-9; CDR3: CASSLGEDVGGDEQYF; DNA: TGTGCCAGCAGCTTAGGGGAGGACGTAGGGGGGGACGAGCAGTACTTC
D: TRBD1; J: TRBJ2-7; size: NA; V: TRBV16; CDR3: CASSQWTGGGEQYF; DNA: TGTGCCAGCAGCCAATGGACAGGGGGTGGCGAGCAGTACTTC
D: NA; J: TRBJ2-5; size: few; V: TRBV5-1; CDR3: CASSLRSTQLQETQYF; DNA: TGCGCCAGCAGCTTGCGTTCGACACAGCTCCAAGAGACCCAGTACTTC
D: NA; J: TRBJ1-1; size: NA; V: TRBV12-5; CDR3: CASGLGGPAFF; DNA: TGTGCTAGTGGTTTAGGGGGTCCGGCTTTCTTT
D: NA; J: TRBJ2-7; size: many; V: TRBV4-1; CDR3: CASSHPSEIGEQYF; DNA: TGCGCCAGCAGCCATCCATCAGAAATCGGCGAGCAGTACTTC
D: TRBD2; J: TRBJ2-1; size: NA; V: TRBV5-1; CDR3: CASSLASGLGAGDEQFF; DNA: TGCGCCAGCAGCTTGGCCAGCGGACTAGGAGCGGGCGATGAGCAGTTCTTC
D: TRBD2; J: TRBJ2-4; size: NA; V: TRBV4-1; CDR3: CASSLPPGTSAAFAKNIQYF; DNA: TGCGCCAGCAGCCTCCCGCCCGGGACTAGCGCCGCCTTCGCCAAAAACATTCAGTACTTC
D: TRBD2; J: TRBJ2-1; size: NA; V: TRBV5-6; CDR3: CASSLERGKNNEQFF; DNA: TGTGCCAGCAGCTTGGAGCGGGGGAAGAACAATGAGCAGTTCTTC